There are a few counts of the clone carrying this T cell receptor beta chain. Its antigen is undetermined. The data stem from a study of vaccination and CD4 T cells after COVID-19. About the study: With about ten mild cases and one severe, convalescent patients were SARS-CoV-2 positive by nasal swab PCR.

Sequence data for DNA of cultured CD4+ T cells were generated by the Oncomine TCR Beta short-read assay. TCRdb reprocessed the PCR reads with MiXCR, giving one entry per CDR3 protein. This sample yields roughly 18,000 distinct CDR3 sequences, of which around 50% are seen a single time; over 20% belongs to the top ten. Time point specified: late sampling 161 to 241 days after vaccination in three convalescent patients. Treatment described: approximately 9-day PBMC culture with coronavirus spike peptide pools or control peptides (ViraFEST assay). After expanding antigen-specific T cells with peptide pools, ViraFEST sequenced their TCRs. This CDR3 is built from 13 residues. The V segment lost 6 bases and the J segment 3 bases; nucleotides outside the gene matches: 4. Germline V gene data show CDR1 as MNHNS and CDR2 as SASEGT.

Specimen: CD4+ T cells from blood, cultured in vitro, collected about 7 months after SARS-CoV-2 vaccination. This sequence was found in a human donor who had recovered from COVID-19. This chain links TRBV6-1 with TRBJ1-2; 7 nucleotides match TRBD1. Written as DNA, the CDR3 is TGTGCCAGCAGGACCGGGACAGACTATGGCTACACCTTC. Residues: CASRTGTDYGYTF.